These 7 T cell receptor beta chains were all obtained from the same sample, sequenced in a study of CD8 T cells in Susac syndrome. RNA amounts of roughly 0.45 to 1 ug underwent reverse transcription with random hexamers. TCRdb re-called the immunoSEQ multiplex PCR reads with MiXCR, one entry per CDR3 protein. This table holds almost 450,000 distinct CDR3 sequences, 85% to 90% found once. The sample taken for sequencing was CD8+ T cells from PBMCs. Receptor source: a human donor with multiple sclerosis.

V gene TRBV25-1 combines with J gene TRBJ1-2, with TRBD1 as a possible D gene (5 bases). The CDR3 has 12 residues. Trimming pared 8 bases from V and 7 bases from J, leaving 14 bases between. Germline loops: CDR1 MGHDK, CDR2 SYGVNS. This chain's CDR3 is CASRWGNLGYTF. DNA of the CDR3: TGTGCCAGCCGGTGGGGGAACCTTGGCTACACCTTC.

This chain uses TRBV15 with TRBJ2-2; possibly TRBD1 or TRBD2 for D (5 bases each). Germline CDR1 and CDR2: LNHNV and YYDKDF (reference sequence). The V gene lost 0 bases and the J gene lost 3 bases, with 11 bases spanning the gap. The CDR3 runs to 16 residues. The CDR3 here is CATSRDGTDYTGELFF. In DNA form, the CDR3 reads TGTGCCACCAGCAGAGATGGGACGGACTACACCGGGGAGCTGTTTTTT. The whole variable domain, filled in from reference TRBV15 and TRBJ2-2, reads DAMVIQNPRYQVTQFGKPVTLSCSQTLNHNVMYWYQQKSSQAPKLLFHYYDKDFNNEADTPDNFQSRRPNTSFCFLDIRSPGLGDTAMYLCATSRDGTDYTGELFFGEGSRLTVL.

This chain uses TRBV27 with TRBJ1-1; tentative D call: TRBD1 (5 bases). The V gene lost 0 bases and the J gene lost 4 bases, with 9 bases spanning the gap. CDR3 length: 14 residues. Per the germline V gene, CDR1 is MNHEY and CDR2 is SMNVEV (reference sequence). This CDR3 reads CASSLSAGRTEAFF. In DNA form, the CDR3 reads TGTGCCAGCAGTTTATCGGCAGGGCGCACTGAAGCTTTCTTT.

The chain links TRBV6-1 to TRBJ2-7; D unresolved. V shed 2 bases and J shed 2 bases, with 4 bases lying between them. CDR1 MNHNS and CDR2 SASEGT come from the germline V gene. This CDR3 spans 12 amino acids. The CDR3 spells CASSEITYEQYF. The CDR3 DNA sequence: TGTGCCAGCAGTGAAATAACCTACGAGCAGTACTTC.

This clonotype was seen more than once but under ten times. The chain carries TRBV29-1 and TRBJ1-2; TRBD1 might be the D (6 bases). There are 12 residues in the CDR3. With 6 bases removed from V and 6 bases from J, the gap between germline ends came to 14 bases. Per germline, CDR1 SQVTM and CDR2 ANQGSEA. CDR3 amino acids: CSVYRDTHGYTF. The CDR3 DNA reads TGCAGCGTCTACCGGGACACTCATGGCTACACCTTC.

V and J are TRBV5-4 and TRBJ2-7; 10 bases map to TRBD2. J was trimmed by 3 bases and V by 4 bases; bases with no gene match: 7. CDR3 length: 15 amino acids. CDR1 is SGHNT, CDR2 YYREEE, per germline (reference sequence). Written as DNA, the CDR3 is TGTGCCAGCAGCATGGGGCCTAGCGGGAGCTACGAGCAGTACTTC. Protein sequence: CASSMGPSGSYEQYF. The full variable domain, with the rest looked up from reference TRBV5-4 and TRBJ2-7, is ETGVTQSPTHLIKTRGQQVTLRCSSQSGHNTVSWYQQALGQGPQFIFQYYREEENGRGNFPPRFSGLQFPNYSSELNVNALELDDSALYLCASSMGPSGSYEQYFGPGTRLTVT.

The chain couples TRBV19 to TRBJ1-1, with D perhaps TRBD1 (6 bases). Germline V gene lookup returns CDR1 LNHDA and CDR2 SQIVND (reference sequence). With 6 bases removed from V and 0 bases from J, the gap between germline ends came to 11 bases. The CDR3 covers 14 residues. The CDR3 DNA reads TGTGCCAGTAGCACAGGGACAATGAACACTGAAGCTTTCTTT. It encodes CASSTGTMNTEAFF.